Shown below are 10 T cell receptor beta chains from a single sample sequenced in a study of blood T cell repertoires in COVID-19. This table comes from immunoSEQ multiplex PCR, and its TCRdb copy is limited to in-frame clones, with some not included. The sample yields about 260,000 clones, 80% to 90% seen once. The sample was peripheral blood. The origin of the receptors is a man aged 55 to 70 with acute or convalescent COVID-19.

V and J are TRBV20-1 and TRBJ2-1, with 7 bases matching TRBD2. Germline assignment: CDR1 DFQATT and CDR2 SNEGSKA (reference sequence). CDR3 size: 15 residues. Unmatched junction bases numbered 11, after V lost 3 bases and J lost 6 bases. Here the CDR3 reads CSASVRGGLSNEQFF. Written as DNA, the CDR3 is TGCAGTGCTAGTGTTCGGGGAGGGCTCTCCAATGAGCAGTTCTTC.

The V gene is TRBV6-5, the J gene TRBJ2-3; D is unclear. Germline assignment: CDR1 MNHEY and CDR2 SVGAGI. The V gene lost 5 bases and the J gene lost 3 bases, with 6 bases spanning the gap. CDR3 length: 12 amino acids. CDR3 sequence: CASSRETDTQYF. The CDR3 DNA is TGTGCCAGCAGTAGAGAGACAGATACGCAGTATTTT.

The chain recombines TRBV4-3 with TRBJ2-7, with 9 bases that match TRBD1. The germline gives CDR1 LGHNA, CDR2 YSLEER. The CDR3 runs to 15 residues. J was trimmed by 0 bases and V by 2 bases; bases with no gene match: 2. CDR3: CASSQQTGGSYEQYF. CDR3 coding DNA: TGCGCCAGCAGCCAACAGACAGGGGGCTCCTACGAGCAGTACTTC.

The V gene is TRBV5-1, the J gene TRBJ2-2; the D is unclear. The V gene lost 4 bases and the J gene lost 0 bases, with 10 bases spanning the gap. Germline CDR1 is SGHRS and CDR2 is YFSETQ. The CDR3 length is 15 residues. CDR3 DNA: TGCGCCAGCAGCCTACTGGTGTCGAACACCGGGGAGCTGTTTTTT. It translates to CASSLLVSNTGELFF.

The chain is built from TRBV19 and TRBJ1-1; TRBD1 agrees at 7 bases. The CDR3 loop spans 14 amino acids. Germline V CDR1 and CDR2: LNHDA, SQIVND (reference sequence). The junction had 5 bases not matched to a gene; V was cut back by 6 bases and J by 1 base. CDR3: CASRGDSQNTEAFF. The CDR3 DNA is TGTGCCAGTAGGGGGGACAGCCAGAACACTGAAGCTTTCTTT.

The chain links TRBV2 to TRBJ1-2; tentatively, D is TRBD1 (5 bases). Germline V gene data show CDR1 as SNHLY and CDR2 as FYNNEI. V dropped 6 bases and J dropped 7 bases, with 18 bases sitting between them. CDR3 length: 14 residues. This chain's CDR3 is CASRPLSGGGGYTF. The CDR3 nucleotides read TGTGCCAGCAGACCCCTCTCCGGGGGTGGTGGCTACACCTTC.

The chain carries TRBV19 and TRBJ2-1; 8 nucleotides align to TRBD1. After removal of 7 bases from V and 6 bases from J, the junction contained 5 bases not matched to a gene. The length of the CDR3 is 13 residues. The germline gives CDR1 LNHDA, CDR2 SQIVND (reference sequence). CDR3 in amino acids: CASTGGDINEQFF. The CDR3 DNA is TGTGCCAGTACAGGGGGCGATATCAATGAGCAGTTCTTC.

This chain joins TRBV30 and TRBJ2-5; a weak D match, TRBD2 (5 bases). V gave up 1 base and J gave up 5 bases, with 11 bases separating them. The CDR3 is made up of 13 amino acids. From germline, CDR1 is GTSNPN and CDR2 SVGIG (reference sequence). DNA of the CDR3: TGTGCCTGGAGTGGGCTAGCTCGGGAGACCCAGTACTTC. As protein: CAWSGLARETQYF. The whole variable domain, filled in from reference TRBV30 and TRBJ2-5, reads SQTIHQWPATLVQPVGSPLSLECTVEGTSNPNLYWYRQAAGRGLQLLFYSVGIGQISSEVPQNLSASRPQDRQFILSSKKLLLSDSGFYLCAWSGLARETQYFGPGTRLLVL.

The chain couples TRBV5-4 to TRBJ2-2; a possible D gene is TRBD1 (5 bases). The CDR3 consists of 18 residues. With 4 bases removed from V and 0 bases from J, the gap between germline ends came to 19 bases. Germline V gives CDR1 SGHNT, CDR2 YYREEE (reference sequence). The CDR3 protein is CASSPDERGRTNTGELFF. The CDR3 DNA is TGTGCCAGCAGCCCAGATGAAAGGGGTCGTACGAACACCGGGGAGCTGTTTTTT.

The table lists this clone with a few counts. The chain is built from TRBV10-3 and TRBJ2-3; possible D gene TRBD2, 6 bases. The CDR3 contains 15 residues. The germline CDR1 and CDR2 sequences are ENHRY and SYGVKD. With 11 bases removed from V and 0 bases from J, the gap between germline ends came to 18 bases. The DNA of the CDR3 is TGTGCCCTTGGGCGGACGGGGGATAGCACAGATACGCAGTATTTT. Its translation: CALGRTGDSTDTQYF.